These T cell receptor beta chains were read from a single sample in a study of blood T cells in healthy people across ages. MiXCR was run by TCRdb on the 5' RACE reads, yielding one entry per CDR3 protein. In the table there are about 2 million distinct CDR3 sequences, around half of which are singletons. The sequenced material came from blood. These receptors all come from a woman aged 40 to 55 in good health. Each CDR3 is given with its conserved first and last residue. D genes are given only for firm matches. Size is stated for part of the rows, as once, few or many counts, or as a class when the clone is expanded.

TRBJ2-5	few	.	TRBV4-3	TGCGCCAGCAGCCCTTACTCGGGGTCCCAAGAGACCCAGTACTTC	CASSPYSGSQETQYF
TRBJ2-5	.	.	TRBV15	TGTGCCACCGGGATGCTGACACAAGAGACCCAGTACTTC	CATGMLTQETQYF
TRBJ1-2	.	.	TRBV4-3	TGCGCCAGCAGCCAAGAAATCGGGACTCGTCACTACATCTTC	CASSQEIGTRHYIF
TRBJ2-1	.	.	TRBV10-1	TGCGCCAGCAGTGGGGGATACAAGGAGCAGTTCTTC	CASSGGYKEQFF
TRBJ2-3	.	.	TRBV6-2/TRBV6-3	TGTGCCAGCAGTTACTCGTCGGGCGGGGGCGCCCTCATGGATACGCAGTATTTT	CASSYSSGGGALMDTQYF
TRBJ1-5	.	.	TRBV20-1	TGCAGTGCTGGGGAGAGGGGCACTACGAATCAGCCCCAGCATTTT	CSAGERGTTNQPQHF
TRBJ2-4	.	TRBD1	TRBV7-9	TGTGCCAGCAGCTTTTCGCACTCCGGGACAGGGCCCAAAAACATTCAGTACTTC	CASSFSHSGTGPKNIQYF
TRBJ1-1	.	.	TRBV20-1	TGCAGTGCTTCTAGACTTGATGCTGAAGCTTTCTTT	CSASRLDAEAFF
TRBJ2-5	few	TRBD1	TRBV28	TGTGCCAGCACCTCAAGACAGGGCCTCCAAGAGACCCAGTACTTC	CASTSRQGLQETQYF
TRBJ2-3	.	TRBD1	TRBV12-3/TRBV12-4	TGTGCCAGCAGTTTTCGACAGGGGGTGGCAGATACGCAGTATTTT	CASSFRQGVADTQYF
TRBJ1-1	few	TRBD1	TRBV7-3	TGTGCCAGCAGCTTATCGGGGACAGGGTCTGAAGCTTTCTTT	CASSLSGTGSEAFF
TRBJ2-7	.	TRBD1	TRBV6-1	TGTGCCAGCAGTGAAGACCGGGACAGGTCTCGCTCCTACGAGCAGTACTTC	CASSEDRDRSRSYEQYF
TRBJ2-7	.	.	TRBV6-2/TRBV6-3	TGTGCCAGCAGCCACCTAACGGCGGGGAGCTACGAGCAGTACTTC	CASSHLTAGSYEQYF
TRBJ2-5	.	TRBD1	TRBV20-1	TGCAGGCCGGACAGGAGAGCGGAGACCCAGTACTTC	CRPDRRAETQYF
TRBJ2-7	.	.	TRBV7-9	TGTGCCAGCAGCTTAATTCAGGGTCGGGACGAGCAGTACTTC	CASSLIQGRDEQYF
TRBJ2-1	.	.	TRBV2	TGTGCCAGCATGGGGGTTAATGAGCAGTTCTTC	CASMGVNEQFF
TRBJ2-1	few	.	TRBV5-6	TGTGCCAGCAGCTTGTTTTCGGACATAATTTCCTACAATGAGCAGTTCTTC	CASSLFSDIISYNEQFF
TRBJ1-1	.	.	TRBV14	TGTGCCAGCAGTAGGGACACTGAAGTTTTCTTT	CASSRDTEVFF
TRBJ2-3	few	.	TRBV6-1	TGTGCCAGCAGGACTTATAACACAGATACGCAGTATTTT	CASRTYNTDTQYF
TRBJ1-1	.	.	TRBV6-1	TGTGCCAGCGGTTGGGGAAGTGACACTGAAGCTTTCTTT	CASGWGSDTEAFF
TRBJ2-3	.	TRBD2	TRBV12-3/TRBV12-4	TGTGCCAGCAGTTTAGAGCGGGGGGGCCGTACGCAGTATTTT	CASSLERGGRTQYF
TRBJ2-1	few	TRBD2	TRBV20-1	TGCAGTGCTAGCACTAGCGGGACGCTATCAAAAAATGAGCAGTTCTTC	CSASTSGTLSKNEQFF
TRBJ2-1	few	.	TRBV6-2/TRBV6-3	TGTGCCAGCACCGGACGGGACGTGGGGTCCTACAATGAGCAGTTCTTC	CASTGRDVGSYNEQFF
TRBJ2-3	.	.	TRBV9	TGTGCCAGCAGCGTAGAGATCCACAAAGATACGCAGTATTTT	CASSVEIHKDTQYF
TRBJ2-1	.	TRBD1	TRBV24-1	TGTGCCACCAGTGATTTCCGACAGGGGGGATCCTACAATGAGCAGTTCTTC	CATSDFRQGGSYNEQFF
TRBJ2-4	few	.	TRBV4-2	TGTGCCAGCAGCCAAGATAAGGGGACGGGGGACATTCAGTACTTC	CASSQDKGTGDIQYF
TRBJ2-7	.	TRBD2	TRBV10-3	TGTGCCATCACGTCTAGCGGCTTCTACGAGCAGTACTTC	CAITSSGFYEQYF
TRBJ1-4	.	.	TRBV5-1	TGCGCCAGCAGCTTGGAGACAGGCAATGAAAAACTGTTTTTT	CASSLETGNEKLFF
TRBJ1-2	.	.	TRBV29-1	TGCAGCGTTGACGGCCAGCCCGGCACCTTC	CSVDGQPGTF
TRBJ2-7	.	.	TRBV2	TGTGCCAGCAGTGAAGGCCTCAGGTCTCCCTGCGAGCAGTACTTC	CASSEGLRSPCEQYF
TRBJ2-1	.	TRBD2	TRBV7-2	TGTGCCAGCAGCCCCAAAGGAGTCCGGACTAGCGGGGACAATGAGCAGTTCTTC	CASSPKGVRTSGDNEQFF
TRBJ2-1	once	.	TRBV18	TGTGCCAGCTCACCATCCATGAAAGGGGAGCAGTTCTTC	CASSPSMKGEQFF
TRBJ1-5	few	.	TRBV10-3	TGTGCCATCAGGTCGATTAAAGGGGGGCCCCAGCATTTT	CAIRSIKGGPQHF
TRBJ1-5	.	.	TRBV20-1	TGCAGTGCTAGAGATAGCAGGGAGAATCGTCCCCAGCATTTT	CSARDSRENRPQHF
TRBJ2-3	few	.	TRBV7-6	TGTGCCAGCAGCTTAGGGGAGGGGACAGGCACAGATACGCAGTATTTT	CASSLGEGTGTDTQYF
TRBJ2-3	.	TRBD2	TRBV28	TGTGCCAGCAGTTTATCCCGAACTAGCGGGGGGCCCACGGATCCGGATACGCAGTATTTT	CASSLSRTSGGPTDPDTQYF
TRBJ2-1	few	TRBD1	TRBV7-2	TGTGCCGGTACTAACAGGGGCTACAATGAGCAGTTCTTC	CAGTNRGYNEQFF
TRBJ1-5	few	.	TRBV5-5	TGTGCCAGCAGCTTGGTGGACAGTAGCAATCAGCCCCAGCATTTT	CASSLVDSSNQPQHF
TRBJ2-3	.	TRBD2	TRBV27	TGTGCCAGCAGCTATACTCGACTAGCGGGGGGGACAGATACGCAGTATTTT	CASSYTRLAGGTDTQYF
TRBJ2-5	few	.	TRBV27	TGTGCCAGCAGTTTAAGGGGCGGGGCCGGACAAGAGACCCAGTACTTC	CASSLRGGAGQETQYF
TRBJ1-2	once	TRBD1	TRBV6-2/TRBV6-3	TGTGCCAGCATCCCAGGGGGCATTGGCGGCTACACCTTC	CASIPGGIGGYTF
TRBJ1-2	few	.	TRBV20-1	TGCAGTCTTAGATGGGTTTCAGGGTATGGCTACACCTTC	CSLRWVSGYGYTF
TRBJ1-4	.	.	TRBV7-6	TGTGCCAGCAGCTTAGTCCCGCCAGGGGCTAATGAAAAACTGTTTTTT	CASSLVPPGANEKLFF
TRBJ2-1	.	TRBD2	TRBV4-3	TGCGCCAGCAGCCAAGACCCGAGCGGGGAAATCTACAATGAGCAGTTCTTC	CASSQDPSGEIYNEQFF
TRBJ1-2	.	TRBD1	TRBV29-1	TGCAGCGTTGGATCCCCATGGACAGGGAATAACTATGGCTACACCTTC	CSVGSPWTGNNYGYTF
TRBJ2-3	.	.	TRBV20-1	TGCAGTGCGGGTGTCTTTACGGGGACCACAGATACGCAGTATTTT	CSAGVFTGTTDTQYF
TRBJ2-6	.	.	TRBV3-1	TGTGCCAGCAGCCAAGATTATCGAGTCCAAGGGGCCAACGTCCTGACTTTC	CASSQDYRVQGANVLTF
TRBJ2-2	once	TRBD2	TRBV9	TGTGCCAGCAGCGTAGTCCGGGAACTAGCGGGGGGGCTTTGGACCGGGGAGCTGTTTTTT	CASSVVRELAGGLWTGELFF
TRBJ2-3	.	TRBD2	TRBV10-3	TGTGCCATCAGATTGTCGACTAGCGGGGGTGAAGATCGCCCTATCACAGATACGCAGTATTTT	CAIRLSTSGGEDRPITDTQYF
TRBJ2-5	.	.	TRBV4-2	TGTGCCAGCAGCCAAGAGCCGGGGAGAGAGACCCAGTACTTC	CASSQEPGRETQYF
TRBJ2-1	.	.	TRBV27	TGTGCCAGCAGAACCGGGACTGGGGCCCACAATGAGCAGTTCTTC	CASRTGTGAHNEQFF
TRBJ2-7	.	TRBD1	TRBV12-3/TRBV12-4	TGTGCCATACAGGGGATCCACGAGCAGTACTTC	CAIQGIHEQYF
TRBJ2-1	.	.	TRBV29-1	TGCAGCGTCCCCGACGGCAGCTCCTACAATGAGCAGTTCTTC	CSVPDGSSYNEQFF
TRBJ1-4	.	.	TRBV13	TGTGCCAGCAGCTTGAGACGGGGGATGAGCGAAAAACTGTTTTTT	CASSLRRGMSEKLFF